The subject of this entry is one T cell receptor beta chain. Trimming took 11 bases from V and 2 from J, leaving 20 bases between them. Germline V gene lookup returns CDR1 SGHVS and CDR2 FNYEAQ. The CDR3 loop spans 15 amino acids. Data came from immunoSEQ multiplex PCR; TCRdb stores just in-frame clones and leaves some out. The sample holds under 850,000 clones, around 89% seen once. This sample is drawn from a study of shared T cell receptors in the human thymus. These data were also reused for a study on human thymus T cells. From that study: Thymic TCR repertoires of unrelated people reportedly overlapped highly.

Sequenced material: thymocytes. The rearrangement joins TRBV7-6 to TRBJ2-3; D might be TRBD2 (5 bases). The sequence came from a boy less than two years old with a congenital heart defect. The CDR3 spells CAPTRPDRDTDTQYF. CDR3 nucleotides: TGTGCCCCCACCCGGCCTGATCGGGACACAGATACGCAGTATTTT.